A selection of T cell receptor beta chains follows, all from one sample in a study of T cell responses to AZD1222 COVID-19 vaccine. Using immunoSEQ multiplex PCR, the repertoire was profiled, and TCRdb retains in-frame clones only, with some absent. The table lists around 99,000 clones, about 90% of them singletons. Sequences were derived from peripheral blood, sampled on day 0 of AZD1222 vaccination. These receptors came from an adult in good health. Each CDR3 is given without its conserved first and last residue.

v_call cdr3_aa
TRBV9 ASSVGGAGRGELF
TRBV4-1 ASSHPGGPGPRGSYEQY
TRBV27 ASTRTGGNTEAF
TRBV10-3 ATNGGQGAQDYGYT
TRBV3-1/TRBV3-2 ASSLGHLSPYGYT
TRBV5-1 ASSLASGRGYGYT
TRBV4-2 ASSLADPGGEKLF
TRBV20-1 SARGRTEAF
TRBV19 ASSLTGNSNQPQH
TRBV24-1 ATSDSGTAEMSTEAF
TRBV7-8 ASRPGSYEQY
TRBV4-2 ASSQDRGGGYT
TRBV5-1 ASSSNSETNTIY
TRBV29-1 SVDRHSGSPNTEAF
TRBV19 ASSIEPRGRGTEAF
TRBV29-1 SARGQAAYEQY
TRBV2 ASSSDRGQPQH
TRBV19 ASERTGATVFGYT
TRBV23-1 ASSHGQGVWSNQPQH
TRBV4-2 ASSQLGKAGPDTQY
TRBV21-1 ASSRDSPGFSGANVLT
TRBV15 ATSRARTEYPEQY
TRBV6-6 ASSYSNRGSQETQY
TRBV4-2 ASSQDRGEQF
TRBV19 AIQGRGTEAF
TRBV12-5 ASGLGTHQDWQY
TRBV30 AWSEGTFYEQY
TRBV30 AWSLAGVYEQY
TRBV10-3 AITDRDAGNYGYT
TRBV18 ASSLQGGAGFYEQY
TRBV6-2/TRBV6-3 ASSNLFSGPGTDTQY
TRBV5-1 ASSATGAGNTIY
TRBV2 ASSAQGVAYNEQF
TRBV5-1 ASSLRRGAETGELF
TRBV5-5 ASSRQGGAEAF
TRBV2 ASNRDSSSNQPQH
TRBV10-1 ASSLGTSGNEQF
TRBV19 ASWAPNSNQPQH
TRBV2 ASRGGDYQPQH
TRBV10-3 AIRNGQGADEKLF
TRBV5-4 ASSLAPASGSSSYEQY
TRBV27 ASSPNRVGEQY
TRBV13 ASSPGGSGANVLT
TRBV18 ASSPGASGANVLT
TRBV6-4 ASSWGQGNTEAF